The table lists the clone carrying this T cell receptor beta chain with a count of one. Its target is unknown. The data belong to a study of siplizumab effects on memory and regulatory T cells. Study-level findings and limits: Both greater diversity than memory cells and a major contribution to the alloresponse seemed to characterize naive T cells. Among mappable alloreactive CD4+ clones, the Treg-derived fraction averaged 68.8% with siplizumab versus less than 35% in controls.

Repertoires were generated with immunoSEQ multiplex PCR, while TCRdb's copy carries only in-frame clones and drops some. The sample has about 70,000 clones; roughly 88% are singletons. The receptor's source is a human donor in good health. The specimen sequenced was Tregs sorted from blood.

CDR3 sequence (DNA): TGTGCCAGCAGTGAAACAGGGGCCCGTTGGCCCCAGCATTTT. It encodes CASSETGARWPQHF. The chain recombines TRBV6-5 with TRBJ1-5; 7 bases map to TRBD1. Trimming cost V 5 bases and J 9 bases; bases outside gene matches: 10. This CDR3 spans 14 amino acids. Germline CDR1 reads MNHEY; CDR2 reads SVGAGI.